Following are 19 T cell receptor beta chains from one sample sequenced in a study of blood T cell repertoires in COVID-19. TCRdb keeps only in-frame clones here, not all; method: immunoSEQ multiplex PCR. Here the sample spans tens of thousands of clones, about 91% being singletons. Sequenced input: peripheral blood. The source of these receptors is a woman aged 80 or over with active or convalescent COVID-19.

The chain carries TRBV5-1 and TRBJ1-4, with 8 bases that match TRBD1. Unmatched junction bases numbered 3, after V lost 4 bases and J lost 4 bases. The CDR3 is made up of 14 amino acids. In germline, CDR1 is SGHRS, CDR2 YFSETQ. DNA of the CDR3: TGCGCCAGCAGCCGGACAGGGTATAATGAAAAACTGTTTTTT. This gives the protein CASSRTGYNEKLFF.

This clone was seen a few times. This chain uses TRBV18 with TRBJ2-7, with D possibly TRBD1 on 6 matching bases. The V end was cut by 2 bases, the J end by 5 bases, with 10 bases between. The CDR3 runs 13 residues. Germline V gene lookup returns CDR1 KGHSH and CDR2 LQKENI. CDR3 protein: CASSPNRDHEQYF. The CDR3, as DNA: TGTGCCAGCTCACCAAACAGGGACCACGAGCAGTACTTC.

V gene TRBV24-1 combines with J gene TRBJ2-1; 9 bases agree with TRBD1. V dropped 5 bases and J dropped 4; count of bases not matched to a gene: 5. CDR1 is KGHDR, CDR2 SFDVKD, per germline. This CDR3 contains 15 residues. CDR3 in DNA: TGTGCCACCAGTGCCCGGGACAGGGCGTACAATGAGCAGTTCTTC. As protein: CATSARDRAYNEQFF.

The J gene is TRBJ2-2, the V gene TRBV7-6, with D unresolved. Germline V gene lookup returns CDR1 SGHVS and CDR2 FNYEAQ. The CDR3 length is 15 residues. Trimming removed 1 base from V and 2 bases from J, with 8 bases in between. CDR3 sequence: CASSLDIRNTGELFF. The CDR3 nucleotides are TGTGCCAGCAGCTTAGATATCAGAAACACCGGGGAGCTGTTTTTT.

This clone was seen only once. The rearrangement uses TRBV11-3 and TRBJ1-2; possibly TRBD1 for D (5 bases). Trimming cost V 5 bases and J 7 bases, with 20 bases left between them. The germline gives CDR1 SGHNT, CDR2 YENEEA. The CDR3 is made up of 15 amino acids. The CDR3 sequence: CASSHGAGPGSGYTF. The DNA of the CDR3 is TGTGCCAGCAGCCACGGAGCGGGACCTGGAAGTGGCTACACCTTC.

CDR3 in amino acids: CASSFRVRTEAFF. The CDR3 DNA is TGTGCCAGCAGTTTCCGGGTGCGAACTGAAGCTTTCTTT. V gene TRBV12-3 or TRBV12-4 combines with J gene TRBJ1-1; no definite D call. The CDR3 runs 13 residues. V was clipped by 3 bases and J by 5 bases, with 10 bases between them.

The rearrangement uses TRBV6-6 and TRBJ2-2, with D perhaps matching TRBD1 (7 bases). The CDR3 covers 15 residues. Trimming removed 11 bases from V and 7 bases from J, with 23 bases in between. The V gene's germline CDR1 is MNHNY and CDR2 SVGAGI (reference sequence). In nucleotides, the CDR3 is TGTGCCGCTACCCAGGGGCAGGGGGGTGTCGGGGAGCTGTTTTTT. Protein sequence: CAATQGQGGVGELFF.

The chain employs TRBV5-8 and TRBJ2-1; possibly TRBD2 for D (5 bases). Germline V gene sequence: CDR1 SGHTS, CDR2 YDEGEE. This CDR3 is built from 14 residues. Trimming removed 5 bases from V and 5 bases from J, with 14 bases in between. This CDR3 is CASRIAPHNNEQFF. DNA of the CDR3: TGTGCCAGCAGGATAGCGCCCCATAACAATGAGCAGTTCTTC.

The chain carries TRBV6-1 and TRBJ2-7, with 10 bases that match TRBD1. The J segment lost 4 bases and the V segment lost 5 bases, leaving 8 bases of the junction unmatched. The CDR3 covers 15 residues. CDR1 and CDR2 from the germline V gene are MNHNS and SASEGT. In nucleotides, the CDR3 is TGTGCCAGCAGTCCGCCGGGACAGGGGAAATACGAGCAGTACTTC. Encoded protein: CASSPPGQGKYEQYF.

The chain carries TRBV7-2 and TRBJ2-3; TRBD1 matches 7 bases. There are 16 residues in the CDR3. Germline CDR1 is SGHTA and CDR2 is FQGNSA. Trimming cost V 2 bases and J 1 base; bases outside gene matches: 6. CDR3 sequence: CASSLRVTGGTDTQYF. In DNA, the CDR3 is TGTGCCAGCAGCTTACGGGTAACAGGGGGCACAGATACGCAGTATTTT. Looking up the rest from reference TRBV7-2 and TRBJ2-3 gives the full variable domain: GAGVSQSPSNKVTEKGKDVELRCDPISGHTALYWYRQSLGQGLEFLIYFQGNSAPDKSGLPSDRFSAERTGGSVSTLTIQRTQQEDSAVYLCASSLRVTGGTDTQYFGPGTRLTVL.

The V and J genes are TRBV7-2 and TRBJ1-3; possibly TRBD1 for D (6 bases). V was pared by 3 bases and J by 1 base, with 10 bases between. This CDR3 has 15 amino acids. CDR1 and CDR2 (germline): SGHTA, FQGNSA. The CDR3 loop reads CASSLGAGSGNTIYF. The CDR3 region has the DNA TGTGCCAGCAGCTTGGGGGCAGGGTCTGGAAACACCATATATTTT. Combining the CDR3 with reference TRBV7-2 and TRBJ1-3 gives the whole variable domain GAGVSQSPSNKVTEKGKDVELRCDPISGHTALYWYRQSLGQGLEFLIYFQGNSAPDKSGLPSDRFSAERTGGSVSTLTIQRTQQEDSAVYLCASSLGAGSGNTIYFGEGSWLTVV.

The J gene is TRBJ2-1, the V gene TRBV7-9, with D perhaps matching TRBD1 (5 bases). Per the germline V gene, CDR1 is SEHNR and CDR2 is FQNEAQ (reference sequence). V was trimmed by 3 bases and J by 11 bases, leaving 20 bases between them. The CDR3 extends over 15 amino acids. CDR3 coding DNA: TGTGCCAGCAGCTTGAAGGGGTTAAATTCTCCCCAGCAGTTCTTC. Translated: CASSLKGLNSPQQFF.

V gene TRBV18 combines with J gene TRBJ1-5, with 10 bases aligning to TRBD1. The V and J ends lost 3 bases and 6 bases, in that order; junction bases with no gene match: 5. The germline CDR1 and CDR2 sequences are KGHSH and LQKENI. This CDR3 comprises 15 residues. CDR3 bases: TGTGCCAGCTCACCGACCCGGGACAGGGGTCAGCCCCAGCATTTT. This gives the protein CASSPTRDRGQPQHF.

This rearrangement joins TRBV7-2 to TRBJ1-2; no clear D gene. The ends were cut back, 0 bases at V and 7 bases at J, with 12 bases in the middle. The CDR3 is 14 residues long. CDR1 and CDR2 (germline): SGHTA, FQGNSA. The CDR3 DNA reads as TGTGCCAGCAGCTTAGCGCGAGATAACGGTGGCTACACCTTC. Translation gives CASSLARDNGGYTF.

This chain uses TRBV9 with TRBJ2-2; the match to TRBD2 covers 9 bases. CDR3 length equals 17 residues. CDR1 is SGDLS and CDR2 is YYNGEE in the germline V gene. V shed 4 bases and J 1 base; nucleotides not matched to a gene: 8. CDR3 amino acids: CASSSRAGGWNTGELFF. The CDR3, as DNA: TGTGCCAGCAGCTCCCGAGCGGGGGGATGGAACACCGGGGAGCTGTTTTTT. Based on the CDR3 plus reference TRBV9 and TRBJ2-2, the full variable domain is DSGVTQTPKHLITATGQRVTLRCSPRSGDLSVYWYQQSLDQGLQFLIQYYNGEERAKGNILERFSAQQFPDLHSELNLSSLELGDSALYFCASSSRAGGWNTGELFFGEGSRLTVL.

V usage is TRBV25-1 and J usage is TRBJ2-1; 8 bases agree with TRBD1. Germline V lookup: CDR1 MGHDK, CDR2 SYGVNS. The trim removed 7 bases at V and 0 bases at J, leaving 2 bases unmatched. There are 14 residues in the CDR3. This CDR3 is CASTGGSSYNEQFF. CDR3 nucleotides: TGTGCCAGCACAGGGGGCAGCTCCTACAATGAGCAGTTCTTC.

The chain combines TRBV7-6 with TRBJ2-2, with 8 bases identical to TRBD1. The CDR3 consists of 15 residues. The junction had 6 bases not matched to a gene; V was cut back by 6 bases and J by 3 bases. The germline gives CDR1 SGHVS, CDR2 FNYEAQ. The CDR3 sequence: CASSQDRVDTGELFF. CDR3 sequence (DNA): TGTGCCAGCAGTCAGGACAGGGTCGACACCGGGGAGCTGTTTTTT.

The chain combines TRBV9 with TRBJ2-7, with 10 bases fitting TRBD2. CDR1 is SGDLS and CDR2 is YYNGEE in the germline V gene. J gave up 7 bases and V 0 bases, and 7 bases lay outside the gene matches. The length of the CDR3 is 15 residues. The CDR3 loop is CASSVGLAGEWEQYF. CDR3 sequence (DNA): TGTGCCAGCAGCGTAGGGCTAGCGGGGGAGTGGGAGCAGTACTTC.

This sequence joins TRBV3-1 (or the pseudogene TRBV3-2) and TRBJ1-1; D remains unclear. V was clipped by 3 bases and J by 1 base, with 9 bases between them. The CDR3 extends over 14 amino acids. From germline, CDR1 is LGHDT and CDR2 YNNKEL (reference sequence). CDR3 protein: CASSQLGRNTEAFF. The CDR3 DNA reads as TGTGCCAGCAGCCAGCTCGGGAGGAACACTGAAGCTTTCTTT.